These T cell receptor beta chains were read from a single sample in a study of blood T cell repertoires in COVID-19. Method: immunoSEQ multiplex PCR; TCRdb's copy keeps in-frame clones and lacks some. Of approximately 320,000 clones listed, about 82% were seen once; the top ten hold approximately 7.5%. The sequenced sample consisted of peripheral blood. These receptors all come from a human donor in a cohort sampled during active COVID-19. Each CDR3 is given with its conserved first and last residue. A D gene is named only where the DNA matches it firmly. The size entry is marked missing in some rows and otherwise reads once, few, many or a size class.

>.|once|TRBJ1-1|TRBV19
CASSSRGSANTEAFF
TGTGCCAGTAGTTCCAGGGGCAGCGCGAACACTGAAGCTTTCTTT
>TRBD1|.|TRBJ1-1|TRBV6-1
CASSEMGGQTEAFF
TGTGCCAGCAGTGAAATGGGGGGACAGACTGAAGCTTTCTTT
>TRBD1|.|TRBJ2-7|TRBV27
CASTGGWNEQYF
TGTGCCAGCACAGGGGGTTGGAACGAGCAGTACTTC
>.|.|TRBJ1-1|TRBV29-1
CSSSRGNTEAFF
TGCAGCTCATCCAGGGGGAACACTGAAGCTTTCTTT
>TRBD1|.|TRBJ1-1|TRBV27
CASQGQRPVTSTEAFF
TGTGCCAGCCAGGGACAGAGACCGGTTACGTCGACTGAAGCTTTCTTT
>.|once|TRBJ2-1|TRBV24-1
CATSDNPTHSSYNEQFF
TGTGCCACCAGTGATAACCCGACACATAGCTCCTACAATGAGCAGTTCTTC
>TRBD2|.|TRBJ2-3|TRBV2
CASRFSGGYTDTQYF
TGTGCCAGCAGATTTAGCGGGGGCTACACAGATACGCAGTATTTT
>.|.|TRBJ1-5|TRBV6-5
CASKGGSAVQPQHF
TGTGCCAGCAAAGGAGGGTCAGCGGTTCAGCCCCAGCATTTT
>.|.|TRBJ1-5|TRBV7-8
CASSLAWVGGYSNQPQHF
TGTGCCAGCAGCTTAGCGTGGGTAGGAGGTTATAGCAATCAGCCCCAGCATTTT
>.|.|TRBJ2-5|TRBV6-1
CASSEALRGAGETQYF
TGTGCCAGCAGTGAAGCTCTCAGGGGCGCCGGAGAGACCCAGTACTTC
>TRBD2|.|TRBJ2-1|TRBV2
CASSDSGGPPNEQFF
TGTGCCAGCAGTGATTCGGGGGGGCCCCCGAATGAGCAGTTCTTC
>TRBD1|.|TRBJ2-7|TRBV29-1
CSVEQGARQYF
TGCAGCGTTGAGCAGGGGGCTCGACAGTACTTC
>.|.|TRBJ1-3|TRBV20-1
CSAQTGNTIYF
TGCAGTGCCCAAACTGGAAACACCATATATTTT
>.|.|TRBJ1-1|TRBV4-1
CASSPTDSGLTEAFF
TGCGCCAGCAGCCCAACGGACAGTGGGTTGACTGAAGCTTTCTTT
>.|.|TRBJ2-2|TRBV29-1
CSVDRTNTGELFF
TGCAGCGTTGACAGGACGAACACCGGGGAGCTGTTTTTT
>.|.|TRBJ2-7|TRBV10-1
CASSDRDLWEQYF
TGCGCCAGCAGTGACAGGGATCTATGGGAGCAGTACTTC
>TRBD2|.|TRBJ2-7|TRBV30
CAWSPPGGSYEQYF
TGTGCCTGGAGCCCCCCGGGGGGCTCCTACGAGCAGTACTTC
>.|few|TRBJ1-5|TRBV3-1/TRBV3-2
CASSQFAGSNQPQHF
TGTGCCAGCAGCCAATTCGCGGGGAGCAATCAGCCCCAGCATTTT
>.|.|TRBJ2-1|TRBV5-5
CASSSYRSRQFF
TGTGCCAGCAGCTCGTACAGATCGCGGCAGTTCTTC
>.|.|TRBJ1-2|TRBV12-3/TRBV12-4
CASSPTSKYGYTF
TGTGCCAGCAGTCCAACAAGTAAATATGGCTACACCTTC
>.|.|TRBJ2-5|TRBV7-9
CASSSYREGETQYF
TGTGCCAGCAGCTCCTACAGGGAGGGAGAGACCCAGTACTTC
>TRBD1|.|TRBJ1-2|TRBV10-3
CAIRGTGTGRFRDYGYTF
TGTGCCATCAGGGGGACCGGGACAGGGCGATTTAGAGACTATGGCTACACCTTC
>TRBD1|.|TRBJ1-1|TRBV7-3
CASSLMTGSGEAFF
TGTGCCAGCAGCTTAATGACAGGGTCTGGTGAAGCTTTCTTT
>.|.|TRBJ2-1|TRBV7-3
CASSWGTYNEQFF
TGTGCCAGCAGCTGGGGGACTTACAATGAGCAGTTCTTC
>TRBD1|.|TRBJ1-2|TRBV2
CASSVGEGQGLYGYTF
TGTGCCAGCAGTGTAGGCGAGGGACAGGGTCTCTATGGCTACACCTTC
>.|few|TRBJ1-1|TRBV9
CASSVAANTEAFF
TGTGCCAGCAGCGTGGCGGCGAACACTGAAGCTTTCTTT
>.|.|TRBJ2-3|TRBV12-3/TRBV12-4
CASSFRGDTQYF
TGTGCCAGCAGTTTTAGGGGGGATACGCAGTATTTT
>.|.|TRBJ2-2|TRBV9
CASSSSPSTSIGELFF
TGTGCCAGCAGCTCAAGCCCCAGCACTAGCATCGGGGAGCTGTTTTTT
>TRBD2|.|TRBJ2-1|TRBV5-6
CASSLGLAGANEQFF
TGTGCCAGCAGCTTGGGCCTAGCGGGAGCCAATGAGCAGTTCTTC
>.|.|TRBJ2-5|TRBV9
CASSVGLAPWPQYF
TGTGCCAGCAGCGTAGGCCTAGCGCCGTGGCCCCAGTACTTC
>TRBD1|.|TRBJ1-5|TRBV7-9
CASSYFSDRGGQPQHF
TGTGCCAGCAGCTACTTCTCGGACAGGGGAGGACAGCCCCAGCATTTT
>TRBD2|.|TRBJ2-1|TRBV9
CASSFGTSGGAMSEQFF
TGTGCCAGCAGCTTTGGGACTAGCGGGGGGGCAATGAGTGAGCAGTTCTTC
>TRBD2|once|TRBJ2-1|TRBV5-1
CASSLLAGGIYNEQFF
TGCGCCAGCAGCTTACTAGCGGGGGGGATCTACAATGAGCAGTTCTTC
>TRBD1|.|TRBJ2-5|TRBV11-2
CASSPEQGDETQYF
TGTGCCAGCAGCCCCGAACAGGGGGACGAGACCCAGTACTTC
>.|.|TRBJ1-2|TRBV3-1/TRBV3-2
CASSQAVGDNYGYTF
TGTGCCAGCAGCCAAGCGGTAGGGGATAACTATGGCTACACCTTC